These 30 T cell receptor beta chains were all obtained from the same sample, sequenced in a study of blood T cell repertoires in COVID-19. Data came from immunoSEQ multiplex PCR; TCRdb stores just in-frame clones and leaves some out. The sample yields fewer than 400,000 clones, 85% seen once. The sequenced sample was PBMCs or T cells enriched from blood (not recorded which). Source of these receptors: a woman in her 30s who had been exposed to COVID-19.

This clone was seen a few times. This rearrangement joins TRBV7-9 to TRBJ1-4, with 8 positions matching TRBD1. J lost 7 bases, V lost 1 base, and 5 bases had no gene match. The CDR3 has 15 amino acids. Germline assignment: CDR1 SEHNR and CDR2 FQNEAQ (reference sequence). CDR3 DNA sequence: TGTGCCAGCAGCTTAGGGACAGGGCTGCGTGAAAAACTGTTTTTT. It yields the protein CASSLGTGLREKLFF.

The genes are TRBV6-2 or TRBV6-3 and TRBJ1-6, with TRBD1 identical over 10 bases. Trimming took 5 bases from V and 13 from J; bases not matched to a gene: 5. This CDR3 region has 13 residues. Germline V gene lookup returns CDR1 MNHEY and CDR2 SVGEGT. The CDR3 nucleotides are TGTGCCAGCAGTACGACAGGGGGCTCGCCCCTCCACTTT. It yields the protein CASSTTGGSPLHF.

The chain joins TRBV5-6 to TRBJ2-2; 13 positions agree with TRBD2. Germline CDR1 SGHDT, CDR2 YYEEEE. The length of the CDR3 is 17 residues. Unmatched junction bases numbered 10, after V lost 3 bases and J lost 8 bases. CDR3: CASSSSHVGLAGGELFF. Written as DNA, the CDR3 is TGTGCCAGCAGCTCATCTCATGTGGGACTAGCGGGAGGGGAGCTGTTTTTT.

The chain carries TRBV7-3 and TRBJ1-1, with no clear D. In germline, CDR1 is SGHTA, CDR2 FQGTGA. The CDR3 has 13 residues. Trimming removed 5 bases at V and 1 base at J, with 8 bases between. CDR3 region: CASSEGGNTEAFF. The CDR3 DNA reads TGTGCCAGCAGCGAGGGAGGGAACACTGAAGCTTTCTTT.

This rearrangement joins TRBV24-1 to TRBJ2-3, with 12 bases lining up with TRBD1. The CDR3 extends over 17 amino acids. The germline gives CDR1 KGHDR, CDR2 SFDVKD. The ends lost 3 bases at V and 7 bases at J; junction bases unmatched: 10. Written as DNA, the CDR3 is TGTGCCACCAGTGATAAAACCGGGACAGGGGGCGCAAATACGCAGTATTTT. Translation gives CATSDKTGTGGANTQYF.

V is TRBV7-6 and J is TRBJ2-3; 11 bases line up with TRBD2. CDR3 length: 20 amino acids. Per the germline V gene, CDR1 is SGHVS and CDR2 is FNYEAQ. J gave up 0 bases and V 0 bases, and 11 bases lay outside the gene matches. The CDR3 loop is CASSLALLAGGYSSTDTQYF. DNA for the CDR3: TGTGCCAGCAGCTTAGCCCTCCTAGCGGGGGGTTATTCTAGCACAGATACGCAGTATTTT.

This clone was recorded once. The V call is TRBV6-2 or TRBV6-3, the J call TRBJ2-7; 13 bases line up with TRBD2. The CDR3 loop spans 15 amino acids. V trimming: 6 bases; J trimming: 3 bases; junction bases outside the gene matches: 5. Germline CDR1 reads MNHEY; CDR2 reads SVGEGT. The chain's CDR3 is CASSQTSGGFYEQYF. The CDR3, as DNA: TGTGCCAGCAGCCAGACTAGCGGGGGGTTCTACGAGCAGTACTTC.

This sequence joins TRBV7-9 and TRBJ2-2, with D possibly matching TRBD1 (6 bases). V lost 6 bases, J lost 3 bases, and 14 bases lay in between. Per the germline V gene, CDR1 is SEHNR and CDR2 is FQNEAQ (reference sequence). This CDR3 is 15 amino acids long. In nucleotides, the CDR3 is TGTGCCAGCAGGTTCAGGAGACAGGACACCGGGGAGCTGTTTTTT. As protein: CASRFRRQDTGELFF.

This clone is a singleton in its sample. The chain employs TRBV12-5 and TRBJ1-1, with a tentative D call TRBD1 (5 bases). The length of the CDR3 is 12 residues. The V end was cut by 3 bases, the J end by 6 bases, with 8 bases between. The germline V gene encodes CDR1 LGHNT and CDR2 FRNRAP. CDR3 amino acids: CASGFMTAEAFF. The DNA for the CDR3 is TGTGCTAGTGGTTTTATGACAGCTGAAGCTTTCTTT.

This chain joins TRBV30 and TRBJ1-2, with unresolved D. V dropped 4 bases and J dropped 6 bases, with 12 bases sitting between them. Germline CDR1 and CDR2: GTSNPN and SVGIG (reference sequence). The CDR3 extends over 12 amino acids. The CDR3 loop reads CAWNGESHGYTF. The CDR3 bases are TGTGCCTGGAACGGGGAAAGCCATGGCTACACCTTC.

This clone was observed a handful of times. V and J are TRBV7-2 and TRBJ2-1; TRBD1 matches at 9 bases. V gave up 0 bases and J gave up 10 bases; unmatched junction bases: 7. CDR3 length equals 15 residues. Germline V gives CDR1 SGHTA, CDR2 FQGNSA. CDR3 sequence reads: CASSLAGQGVGEQFF. DNA for the CDR3: TGTGCCAGCAGCTTAGCGGGACAGGGTGTAGGCGAGCAGTTCTTC. Complete variable domain (other parts from reference TRBV7-2 and TRBJ2-1): GAGVSQSPSNKVTEKGKDVELRCDPISGHTALYWYRQSLGQGLEFLIYFQGNSAPDKSGLPSDRFSAERTGGSVSTLTIQRTQQEDSAVYLCASSLAGQGVGEQFFGPGTRLTVL.

Only a few counts were recorded for this clone. J is TRBJ1-2 and V is TRBV5-1; no clear D gene. CDR3 length: 14 residues. V lost 5 bases, J lost 3 bases, and 14 bases lay in between. Germline CDR1 reads SGHRS; CDR2 reads YFSETQ. As DNA, the CDR3 is TGCGCCAGCAGTCTTGACCCGCTAGACTATGGCTACACCTTC. Residues: CASSLDPLDYGYTF.

This chain joins TRBV11-3 and TRBJ2-1, with 9 positions matching TRBD2. The V segment lost 4 bases and the J segment 9 bases; nucleotides outside the gene matches: 7. Germline V gene data show CDR1 as SGHNT and CDR2 as YENEEA. The CDR3 is 14 residues long. CDR3: CASSSSGRYGEQFF. CDR3 nucleotides: TGTGCCAGCAGCTCGAGCGGGAGGTATGGTGAGCAGTTCTTC.

This chain links TRBV27 with TRBJ1-5; 7 nucleotides agree with TRBD1. The V and J ends lost 6 bases and 6 bases, in that order; junction bases with no gene match: 11. CDR1 and CDR2 from the germline V gene are MNHEY and SMNVEV (reference sequence). This CDR3 comprises 15 residues. Written as DNA, the CDR3 is TGTGCCAGCAGGATAGGACAGGAAGAACGTCAGCCCCAGCATTTT. This codes for CASRIGQEERQPQHF.

The V call is TRBV30, the J call TRBJ1-2; D gene uncertain. V was pared by 8 bases and J by 5 bases, with 15 bases between. The CDR3 runs to 12 residues. Germline V lookup: CDR1 GTSNPN, CDR2 SVGIG (reference sequence). The CDR3 nucleotides are TGTGCCAAATCGGAGGCAGAGTATGGCTACACCTTC. It yields the protein CAKSEAEYGYTF.

The chain employs TRBV19 and TRBJ2-7, with TRBD2 matching over 7 bases. Germline loops: CDR1 LNHDA, CDR2 SQIVND (reference sequence). The CDR3 loop spans 15 amino acids. V shed 4 bases and J 2 bases; nucleotides not matched to a gene: 8. The CDR3 DNA reads as TGTGCCAGTAGTAAGGGGAGCGGGAACGCCTACGAGCAGTACTTC. It yields the protein CASSKGSGNAYEQYF.

The chain combines TRBV5-5 with TRBJ2-1, with D possibly being TRBD2 (5 bases). The germline V gene has CDR1 SGHKS and CDR2 YYEKEE (reference sequence). V was trimmed by 2 bases and J by 1 base, leaving 7 bases between them. CDR3 size: 14 residues. The DNA of the CDR3 is TGTGCCAGCAGCTTTAGCGATTCCTACAATGAGCAGTTCTTC. Protein sequence: CASSFSDSYNEQFF.

The V gene is TRBV7-3, the J gene TRBJ2-3; 11 bases are shared with TRBD2. The trim removed 4 bases at V and 2 bases at J, leaving 5 bases unmatched. Per the germline V gene, CDR1 is SGHTA and CDR2 is FQGTGA. This CDR3 is built from 16 residues. CDR3 sequence: CASSSDSGGVTDTQYF. CDR3 bases: TGTGCCAGCAGCTCCGATAGCGGGGGGGTCACAGATACGCAGTATTTT.

This chain connects TRBV28 to TRBJ1-2, with a tentative D call TRBD1 (6 bases). This CDR3 comprises 12 residues. V was cut by 8 bases and J by 8 bases, with 15 bases left in between. Germline V gene data show CDR1 as MDHEN and CDR2 as SYDVKM. CDR3 loop: CASLTDGGGYTF. The CDR3 DNA follows: TGTGCCAGCCTAACGGATGGGGGCGGCTACACCTTC.

This chain uses TRBV27 with TRBJ1-5; 7 bases map to TRBD1. Germline V gives CDR1 MNHEY, CDR2 SMNVEV (reference sequence). The CDR3 is made up of 15 amino acids. Trimming took 4 bases from V and 5 from J; bases not matched to a gene: 8. This CDR3 is CASSSTGAPYQPQHF. The CDR3 DNA sequence: TGTGCCAGCAGTTCCACAGGGGCCCCGTATCAGCCCCAGCATTTT.

The gene calls are TRBV6-2 or TRBV6-3 and TRBJ1-5, with a possible D match to TRBD1 (5 bases). V was cut by 9 bases and J by 1 base, with 16 bases left in between. The CDR3 covers 15 residues. CDR1 and CDR2 (germline): MNHEY, SVGEGT. The DNA for the CDR3 is TGTGCCAGTAGTGGGGGGGAATTGAGCAATCAGCCCCAGCATTTT. The encoded protein is CASSGGELSNQPQHF.

The rearrangement links TRBV19 to TRBJ2-5, with 9 nucleotides matching TRBD1. Trimming at V came to 6 bases and at J to 4 bases, leaving 6 bases not matched to a gene. Germline V lookup: CDR1 LNHDA, CDR2 SQIVND (reference sequence). The length of the CDR3 is 14 residues. The DNA of the CDR3 is TGTGCCAGTAGCCGACAGGGGGAGCGAGAGACCCAGTACTTC. Translating it yields CASSRQGERETQYF. Using reference TRBV19 and TRBJ2-5 for the parts outside the CDR3, the full variable domain is DGGITQSPKYLFRKEGQNVTLSCEQNLNHDAMYWYRQDPGQGLRLIYYSQIVNDFQKGDIAEGYSVSREKKESFPLTVTSAQKNPTAFYLCASSRQGERETQYFGPGTRLLVL.

This chain connects TRBV2 to TRBJ2-7; 9 bases align to TRBD2. This CDR3 contains 14 residues. Per the germline V gene, CDR1 is SNHLY and CDR2 is FYNNEI. V shed 7 bases, J shed 5 bases, and the junction held 9 bases outside the gene matches. CDR3 region: CASKYVAGANEQYF. The CDR3 nucleotides read TGTGCCAGCAAGTATGTAGCGGGAGCGAACGAGCAGTACTTC.

The rearrangement links TRBV7-3 to TRBJ1-6; 9 nucleotides line up with TRBD1. The ends lost 5 bases at V and 7 bases at J; junction bases unmatched: 6. The germline gives CDR1 SGHTA, CDR2 FQGTGA. The CDR3 consists of 15 residues. CDR3 bases: TGTGCCAGCAGCGTGAAGACAGGGGGAAATTCACCCCTCCACTTT. Translation gives CASSVKTGGNSPLHF. The variable domain in full, completed from reference TRBV7-3 and TRBJ1-6, reads GAGVSQTPSNKVTEKGKYVELRCDPISGHTALYWYRQSLGQGPEFLIYFQGTGAADDSGLPNDRFFAVRPEGSVSTLKIQRTERGDSAVYLCASSVKTGGNSPLHFGNGTRLTVT.

This clone was recorded once. The CDR3 loop reads CASSQEGTGVYEQYF. In DNA form, the CDR3 reads TGTGCCAGCAGCCAAGAAGGGACAGGGGTGTACGAGCAGTACTTC. This chain uses TRBV14 with TRBJ2-7, with 10 bases matching TRBD1. This CDR3 has 15 residues. The trim removed 0 bases at V and 4 bases at J, leaving 3 bases unmatched. Germline V lookup: CDR1 SGHDN, CDR2 FVKESK.

The chain employs TRBV10-3 and TRBJ1-6, with TRBD1 identical over 7 bases. The CDR3 runs 13 residues. Germline trimming cut 8 bases from V and 9 bases from J; bases unmatched to any gene: 7. Germline V lookup: CDR1 ENHRY, CDR2 SYGVKD. As DNA, the CDR3 is TGTGCCATCCACAGGGGAGAAACTTCACCCCTCCACTTT. This gives the protein CAIHRGETSPLHF.

V and J are TRBV27 and TRBJ2-1, with D tentatively TRBD2 (6 bases). The V end was cut by 1 base, the J end by 2 bases, with 12 bases between. The CDR3 has 16 amino acids. The germline V gene encodes CDR1 MNHEY and CDR2 SMNVEV (reference sequence). Here the CDR3 DNA reads TGTGCCAGCAGTTTATTAGGTAGCGGAACCTACAATGAGCAGTTCTTC. Encoded protein: CASSLLGSGTYNEQFF.

This clone showed up just a few times. The chain uses TRBV4-2 and TRBJ1-1, with 9 nucleotides matching TRBD1. Germline V CDR1 and CDR2: LGHNA, YNFKEQ. CDR3 length: 15 residues. Trimming took 4 bases from V and 4 from J; bases not matched to a gene: 7. CDR3 residues: CASSRTGTGSTEAFF. The CDR3 DNA sequence: TGTGCCAGCAGCCGTACCGGGACAGGGTCCACTGAAGCTTTCTTT.

The chain uses TRBV28 and TRBJ2-2, with D maybe TRBD1 (5 bases). This CDR3 contains 14 residues. The V end lost 3 bases, the J end lost 4 bases, and 9 bases lay between the germline ends. Germline loops: CDR1 MDHEN, CDR2 SYDVKM. The CDR3 nucleotides are TGTGCCAGCAGTTTCAGGGTCGGCACCGGGGAGCTGTTTTTT. This encodes CASSFRVGTGELFF.

The V call is TRBV2, the J call TRBJ2-7; 9 bases are a match to TRBD2. The V gene end was trimmed by 3 bases and the J gene end by 4 bases; junction bases not matched to a gene: 7. This CDR3 is 15 amino acids long. Germline V CDR1 and CDR2: SNHLY, FYNNEI. This CDR3 is CASSDHGLAQYEQYF. The CDR3 nucleotides read TGTGCCAGCAGTGATCACGGACTAGCGCAATACGAGCAGTACTTC.